These 11 T cell receptor beta chains were all obtained from the same sample, sequenced in a study of blood T cell repertoires in COVID-19. Profiling relied on immunoSEQ multiplex PCR, and the TCRdb table lists in-frame clones only, not all of them. The sample contains about 310,000 clones, approximately 86% of which appear only once. The sample was peripheral blood. These receptors originate from an older man with acute or convalescent COVID-19.

The chain recombines TRBV9 with TRBJ1-1; TRBD1 might be the D (6 bases). The CDR3 extends over 15 amino acids. The V end lost 0 bases, the J end lost 5 bases, and 14 bases lay between the germline ends. Looked up from germline, CDR1 is SGDLS and CDR2 is YYNGEE. In DNA form, the CDR3 reads TGTGCCAGCAGCGTAGCTCCCGGACAGTGGACTGAAGCTTTCTTT. Encoded protein: CASSVAPGQWTEAFF.

The chain combines TRBV20-1 with TRBJ2-1, with TRBD2 matching over 8 bases. In germline, CDR1 is DFQATT, CDR2 SNEGSKA (reference sequence). V was pared by 3 bases and J by 10 bases, with 8 bases of the junction left unmatched. The CDR3 runs 13 residues. The CDR3, as DNA: TGCAGTGCTAGTCACAAGCGGGAGAGGGAGCAGTTCTTC. Translated: CSASHKREREQFF.

The V call is TRBV4-1, the J call TRBJ2-5; D ambiguous. The V and J ends lost 0 bases and 1 base respectively, with 6 bases between them. Germline V gene data show CDR1 as MGHRA and CDR2 as YSYEKL. The CDR3 has 14 residues. The CDR3 DNA reads TGCGCCAGCAGCCAAGACCGGGTCCAAGAGACCCAGTACTTC. It translates to CASSQDRVQETQYF.

The J gene is TRBJ1-3, the V gene TRBV19; D is unresolved. The V end lost 5 bases, the J end lost 3 bases, and 5 bases lay between the germline ends. The CDR3 totals 12 residues. Germline V CDR1 and CDR2: LNHDA, SQIVND (reference sequence). The CDR3 loop is CASSQVGNTIYF. The CDR3 DNA reads as TGTGCCAGTAGTCAGGTTGGAAACACCATATATTTT. Looking up the rest from reference TRBV19 and TRBJ1-3 gives the full variable domain: DGGITQSPKYLFRKEGQNVTLSCEQNLNHDAMYWYRQDPGQGLRLIYYSQIVNDFQKGDIAEGYSVSREKKESFPLTVTSAQKNPTAFYLCASSQVGNTIYFGEGSWLTVV.

V and J are TRBV3-1 (or the pseudogene TRBV3-2) and TRBJ2-5; perhaps TRBD2 as D (5 bases). Trimming took 3 bases from V and 5 from J, leaving 13 bases between them. The CDR3 extends over 14 amino acids. Germline lookup yields CDR1 LGHDT and CDR2 YNNKEL (reference sequence). The CDR3 DNA reads TGTGCCAGCAGCCACCCGGACTCGGTCGAGACCCAGTACTTC. Protein product: CASSHPDSVETQYF.

The rearrangement uses TRBV28 and TRBJ1-2, with a tentative D call TRBD1 (5 bases). Germline-derived CDR1 and CDR2 are MDHEN and SYDVKM. CDR3 length: 14 residues. Trimming shortened V by 3 bases and J by 8 bases, and 16 bases separated the two germline ends. DNA of the CDR3: TGTGCCAGCAGTTTGAGTGTGGGGCCCTTCGGCTACACCTTC. Translating gives CASSLSVGPFGYTF.

DNA of the CDR3: TGTGCCAGCAGCTCGACTAGCGGGGTGGGGGTTACGCAGTATTTT. Its protein product is CASSSTSGVGVTQYF. The chain has TRBV27 and TRBJ2-3; 11 nucleotides align to TRBD2. Losses at the gene ends were 6 bases for V and 8 bases for J; bases not matched to a gene: 10. This CDR3 region has 15 residues. The germline gives CDR1 MNHEY, CDR2 SMNVEV (reference sequence).

The chain has TRBV9 and TRBJ2-7; possibly TRBD2 for D (6 bases). The CDR3 length is 16 residues. V was cut by 4 bases and J by 1 base, with 18 bases left in between. The germline CDR1 and CDR2 sequences are SGDLS and YYNGEE. The CDR3 loop is CASSPMAGQNSYEQYF. The CDR3 DNA reads as TGTGCCAGCAGCCCCATGGCGGGGCAGAATTCCTACGAGCAGTACTTC.

DNA of the CDR3: TGTGCCAGCAGCTTAGTTGGACAGGGGGGACTTATTTCCCAGCCCCAGCATTTT. Its translation: CASSLVGQGGLISQPQHF. This chain links TRBV7-8 with TRBJ1-5, with 10 bases fitting TRBD1. The CDR3 contains 18 residues. The trim removed 1 base at V and 7 bases at J, leaving 13 bases unmatched. CDR1 SGHVS and CDR2 FQNEAQ come from the germline V gene. The full variable domain, rest sourced from reference TRBV7-8 and TRBJ1-5, is GAGVSQSPRYKVAKRGQDVALRCDPISGHVSLFWYQQALGQGPEFLTYFQNEAQLDKSGLPSDRFFAERPEGSVSTLKIQRTQQEDSAVYLCASSLVGQGGLISQPQHFGDGTRLSIL.

The V gene is TRBV20-1, the J gene TRBJ1-6; D not certain. Trimming took off 3 bases at V and 0 bases at J, with 18 bases between the two ends. CDR3 size: 18 residues. Germline values: CDR1 DFQATT, CDR2 SNEGSKA (reference sequence). CDR3 sequence reads: CSASVGKGGSSYNSPLHF. Here the CDR3 DNA reads TGCAGTGCTAGTGTAGGGAAGGGAGGGTCCTCCTATAATTCACCCCTCCACTTT.

The gene calls are TRBV6-2 or TRBV6-3 and TRBJ2-7; no clear D gene. Per the germline V gene, CDR1 is MNHEY and CDR2 is SVGEGT. Trimming stripped 0 bases from V and 7 bases from J, with 13 bases between. This CDR3 region has 14 residues. CDR3 coding DNA: TGTGCCAGCAGTTACTCGATTATTAGCCGGGAGCAGTACTTC. This sequence encodes CASSYSIISREQYF.